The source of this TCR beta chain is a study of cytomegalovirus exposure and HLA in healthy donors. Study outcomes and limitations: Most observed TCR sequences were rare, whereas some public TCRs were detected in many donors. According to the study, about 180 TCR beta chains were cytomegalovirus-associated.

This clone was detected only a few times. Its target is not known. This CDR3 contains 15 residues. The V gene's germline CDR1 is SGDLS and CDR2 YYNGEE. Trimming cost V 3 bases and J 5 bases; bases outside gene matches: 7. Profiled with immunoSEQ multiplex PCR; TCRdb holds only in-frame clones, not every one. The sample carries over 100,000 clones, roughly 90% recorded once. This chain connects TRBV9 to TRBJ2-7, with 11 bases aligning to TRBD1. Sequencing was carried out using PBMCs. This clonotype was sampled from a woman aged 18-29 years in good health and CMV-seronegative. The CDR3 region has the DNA TGTGCCAGCAGCGGTGGTGGACAGGGGGCCCACGAGCAGTACTTC. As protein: CASSGGGQGAHEQYF.